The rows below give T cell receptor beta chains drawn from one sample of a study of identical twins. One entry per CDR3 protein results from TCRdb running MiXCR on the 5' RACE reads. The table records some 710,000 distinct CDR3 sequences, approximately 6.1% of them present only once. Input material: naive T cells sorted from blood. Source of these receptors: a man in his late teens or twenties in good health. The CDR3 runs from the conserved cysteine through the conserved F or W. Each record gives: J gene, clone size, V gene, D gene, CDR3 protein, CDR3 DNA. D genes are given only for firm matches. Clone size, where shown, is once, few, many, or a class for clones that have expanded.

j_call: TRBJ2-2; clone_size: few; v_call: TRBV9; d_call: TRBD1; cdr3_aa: CASSGGQGYAGELFF; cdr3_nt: TGTGCCAGCAGCGGCGGACAGGGGTATGCCGGGGAGCTGTTTTTT
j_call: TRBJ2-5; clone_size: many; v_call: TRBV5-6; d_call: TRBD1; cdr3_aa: CASSFSRGRRETQYF; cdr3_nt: TGTGCCAGCAGCTTTAGTAGGGGGCGCAGGGAGACCCAGTACTTC
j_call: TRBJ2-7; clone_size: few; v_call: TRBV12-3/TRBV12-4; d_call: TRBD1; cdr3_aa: CASSRALGQGGEQYF; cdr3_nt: TGTGCCAGCAGCCGGGCGCTGGGACAGGGAGGCGAGCAGTACTTC
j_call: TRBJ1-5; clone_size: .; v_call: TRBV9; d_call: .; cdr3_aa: CASSVRHANQPQHF; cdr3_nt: TGTGCCAGCAGCGTAAGACACGCGAATCAGCCCCAGCATTTT
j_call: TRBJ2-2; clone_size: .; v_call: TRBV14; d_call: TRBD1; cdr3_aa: CASSQRTGWDGELFF; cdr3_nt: TGTGCCAGCAGCCAGAGGACAGGGTGGGACGGGGAGCTGTTTTTT
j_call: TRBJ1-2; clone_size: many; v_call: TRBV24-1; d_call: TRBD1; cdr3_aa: CATSDPPGQGDYGYTF; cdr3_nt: TGTGCCACCAGTGACCCTCCGGGACAGGGCGACTATGGCTACACCTTC
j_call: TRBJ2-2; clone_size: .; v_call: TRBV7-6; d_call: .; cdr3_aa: CASSLTLGETGELFF; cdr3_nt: TGTGCCAGCAGCTTAACGCTGGGGGAAACCGGGGAGCTGTTTTTT
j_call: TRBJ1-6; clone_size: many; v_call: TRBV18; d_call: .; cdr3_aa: CASSPIAEEGSPLHF; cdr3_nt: TGTGCCAGCTCACCAATTGCAGAAGAAGGATCACCCCTCCACTTT
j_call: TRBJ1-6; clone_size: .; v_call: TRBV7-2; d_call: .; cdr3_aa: CASSLGRAYNSPLHF; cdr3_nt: TGTGCCAGCAGCTTAGGGAGGGCGTATAATTCACCCCTCCACTTT
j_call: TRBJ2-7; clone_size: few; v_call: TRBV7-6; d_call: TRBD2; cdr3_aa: CASSEGGGGWQYF; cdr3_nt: TGTGCCAGCAGTGAGGGGGGCGGGGGGTGGCAGTACTTC
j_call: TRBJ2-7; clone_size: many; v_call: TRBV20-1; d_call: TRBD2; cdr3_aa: CSASLTSGYEQYF; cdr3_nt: TGCAGTGCTAGCCTCACTAGCGGCTACGAGCAGTACTTC